This T cell receptor (beta chain) emerged from a study of blood T cells in healthy people across ages. Alongside a J-beta primer mix, a sample-barcoded 5' primer served in a second PCR lasting about 7 to 11 cycles. There were at least 3 million CDR3-containing paired-end reads obtained from each sample. TCRdb reprocessed the 5' RACE reads with MiXCR, giving one entry per CDR3 protein. The table records about 290,000 distinct CDR3 sequences, 25% to 30% of them present only once. Every donor gave ten milliliters of peripheral blood. A few counts support this clonotype. What was sequenced was blood. This TCR was recovered from a woman in her 70s in good health.

The CDR3 spells CATGLAGNYEQYF. Here the CDR3 DNA reads TGTGCCACCGGACTAGCGGGAAACTACGAGCAGTACTTC. The chain uses TRBV27 and TRBJ2-5; the match to TRBD2 covers 12 bases. Matching the DNA end better, TRBJ2-7 makes the J call doubtful. The germline V gene encodes CDR1 MNHEY and CDR2 SMNVEV (reference sequence). The CDR3 has 13 amino acids.